Below, one TCR beta chain is given with its context. Its antigen is unknown. The sample comes from a study of OX40 agonist ivuxolimab in advanced cancers. Study outcomes and limitations: Some patients without response likewise showed low normalized clonal expansion.

Deletions cut 5 bases from V and 3 bases from J, with 18 bases between. From germline, CDR1 is SEHNR and CDR2 FQNEAQ (reference sequence). CDR3 length: 16 amino acids. Some clones are missing from TCRdb's copy, which holds only in-frame ones; the method was immunoSEQ multiplex PCR. The data hold some 64,000 clones, with 65% to 90% observed a single time. This sequence joins TRBV7-9 and TRBJ2-3, with D maybe TRBD2 (5 bases). The TCR was taken from an adult with an advanced solid tumor such as melanoma, head and neck, liver or kidney cancer. This material consisted of CD4+ or CD8+ T cells sorted from blood, taken in a trial of the OX40 agonist ivuxolimab. CDR3 residues: CASSPAASTGTDTQYF. CDR3 DNA sequence: TGTGCCAGCAGCCCAGCCGCCTCAACGGGGACAGATACGCAGTATTTT.